The 24 T cell receptor beta chains listed next were all sequenced from one sample in a study of PD-L1 blockade in urothelial cancer. Using immunoSEQ multiplex PCR, the repertoire was profiled, and TCRdb retains in-frame clones only, with some absent. Found here are around 80,000 clones, 87% of them singletons; the top ten hold 4.5% to 6.5%. The sample here was PBMCs, taken around atezolizumab (anti-PD-L1) treatment. The source is a woman aged 70-85 years with urothelial cancer.

This chain links TRBV5-1 with TRBJ2-3, with 7 bases aligning to TRBD1. Trimming cost V 0 bases and J 8 bases; bases outside gene matches: 9. Germline values: CDR1 SGHRS, CDR2 YFSETQ. The CDR3 consists of 15 residues. In DNA form, the CDR3 reads TGCGCCAGCAGCTTGGGTGGGCAGAGACAGGGTACGCAGTATTTT. Translated, it gives CASSLGGQRQGTQYF.

The V gene is TRBV2, the J gene TRBJ2-2; 7 bases are shared with TRBD1. J gave up 0 bases and V 4 bases, and 2 bases lay outside the gene matches. The CDR3 runs 15 residues. The V gene's germline CDR1 is SNHLY and CDR2 FYNNEI. CDR3 protein: CASSGQGSNTGELFF. The CDR3 DNA is TGTGCCAGCAGTGGACAGGGCTCGAACACCGGGGAGCTGTTTTTT.

The CDR3 region is CAWSEATAEAFF. The CDR3 DNA reads as TGTGCCTGGAGTGAGGCGACAGCCGAAGCTTTCTTT. The chain recombines TRBV30 with TRBJ1-1; TRBD1 might be the D (5 bases). There are 12 residues in the CDR3. The germline V gene has CDR1 GTSNPN and CDR2 SVGIG (reference sequence). V gave up 1 base and J gave up 8 bases, with 11 bases separating them.

The chain employs TRBV5-4 and TRBJ1-4; 7 bases map to TRBD1. Germline assignment: CDR1 SGHNT and CDR2 YYREEE (reference sequence). The V and J ends lost 3 bases and 8 bases, in that order; junction bases with no gene match: 7. This CDR3 is 14 amino acids long. CDR3 region: CASSSTGLDEKLFF. The CDR3 nucleotides are TGTGCCAGCAGCTCGACAGGGTTGGACGAAAAACTGTTTTTT.

V usage is TRBV7-2 and J usage is TRBJ2-2, with 8 nucleotides matching TRBD1. The CDR3 length is 18 residues. J gave up 4 bases and V 2 bases, and 12 bases lay outside the gene matches. CDR1 is SGHTA, CDR2 FQGNSA, per germline. CDR3: CASSLRWKGTGRTGELFF. CDR3 DNA sequence: TGTGCCAGCAGCTTACGGTGGAAGGGGACAGGTCGCACCGGGGAGCTGTTTTTT.

This rearrangement joins TRBV6-6 to TRBJ1-6, with D unclear. The V end lost 6 bases, the J end lost 5 bases, and 14 bases lay between the germline ends. Germline-derived CDR1 and CDR2 are MNHNY and SVGAGI (reference sequence). The CDR3 spans 15 residues. The CDR3 DNA is TGTGCCAGCAGCCCATTTAGTGCCCATAATTCACCCCTCCACTTT. Translating gives CASSPFSAHNSPLHF.

This clone turned up a few times. The rearrangement joins TRBV5-1 to TRBJ2-3; 7 bases align to TRBD1. With V trimmed by 3 bases and J by 1 base, 2 bases remained unmatched. CDR3 length equals 14 residues. The germline CDR1 and CDR2 sequences are SGHRS and YFSETQ. Here the CDR3 DNA reads TGCGCCAGCAGCTGGACAGGACGCACAGATACGCAGTATTTT. Translated: CASSWTGRTDTQYF.

The chain joins TRBV19 to TRBJ1-5; possibly TRBD1 for D (5 bases). V gave up 6 bases and J gave up 1 base, with 13 bases separating them. Germline V gene sequence: CDR1 LNHDA, CDR2 SQIVND (reference sequence). The CDR3 is 15 amino acids. CDR3 DNA sequence: TGTGCCAGTAGGTCAGGGCCTGTAAGCAATCAGCCCCAGCATTTT. This translates into CASRSGPVSNQPQHF.

The chain uses TRBV9 and TRBJ1-2, with D maybe TRBD1 (5 bases). This CDR3 comprises 13 residues. Per germline, CDR1 SGDLS and CDR2 YYNGEE. The V and J ends lost 3 bases and 1 base respectively, with 7 bases between them. CDR3 DNA: TGTGCCAGCAGCGCGACAGTTAACTATGGCTACACCTTC. Translated, it gives CASSATVNYGYTF.

This chain uses TRBV5-1 with TRBJ2-2; 7 positions agree with TRBD1. Losses at the gene ends were 0 bases for V and 0 bases for J; bases not matched to a gene: 5. The CDR3 runs 17 residues. The germline V gene has CDR1 SGHRS and CDR2 YFSETQ. The CDR3 bases are TGCGCCAGCAGCTTGGTACCGGACAGGCCGAACACCGGGGAGCTGTTTTTT. It yields the protein CASSLVPDRPNTGELFF.

This clone was picked up one time. The chain carries TRBV9 and TRBJ1-3; 9 positions match TRBD1. From germline, CDR1 is SGDLS and CDR2 YYNGEE. V was pared by 4 bases and J by 1 base, with 12 bases of the junction left unmatched. There are 18 residues in the CDR3. The CDR3 DNA sequence: TGTGCCAGCAGCCGTGGGGGCGGACAGGGGCCTTCTGGAAACACCATATATTTT. It encodes CASSRGGGQGPSGNTIYF.

J is TRBJ2-1 and V is TRBV6-4, with 11 bases lining up with TRBD2. CDR1 and CDR2 (germline): MRHNA, SNTAGT. The V segment lost 5 bases and the J segment 0 bases; nucleotides outside the gene matches: 0. The length of the CDR3 is 15 residues. This CDR3 reads CASSTSGSSYNEQFF. The CDR3 bases are TGTGCCAGCAGTACTAGCGGGAGCTCCTACAATGAGCAGTTCTTC.

CDR3 in amino acids: CSAGQTKEQYF. The CDR3 coding sequence is TGCAGTGCGGGACAGACAAAAGAGCAGTACTTC. The chain links TRBV20-1 to TRBJ2-7, with 7 positions matching TRBD1. The CDR3 consists of 11 residues. Germline lookup yields CDR1 DFQATT and CDR2 SNEGSKA (reference sequence). With 6 bases clipped from V and 7 bases from J, the junction kept 6 bases outside the gene matches.

This clone has more than one count but fewer than ten. The chain couples TRBV29-1 to TRBJ1-1; TRBD1 is a possible D gene (6 bases). This CDR3 comprises 12 residues. V lost 3 bases, J lost 4 bases, and 9 bases lay in between. From germline, CDR1 is SQVTM and CDR2 ANQGSEA. The CDR3: CSVDTRGTEAFF. The CDR3 coding sequence is TGCAGCGTTGATACCAGGGGCACTGAAGCTTTCTTT.

The chain employs TRBV6-1 and TRBJ1-2; the D gene is possibly TRBD1 (5 bases). Germline loops: CDR1 MNHNS, CDR2 SASEGT. This CDR3 is 15 amino acids long. V lost 7 bases and J 8 bases, leaving 23 bases between the germline ends. CDR3 amino acids: CASNPIQDITGGYTF. CDR3 DNA: TGTGCCAGCAATCCGATCCAGGACATCACGGGCGGCTACACCTTC.

The CDR3 spells CAWSGGLATDTQYF. The CDR3 DNA reads as TGTGCCTGGAGTGGGGGACTAGCGACAGATACGCAGTATTTT. The chain couples TRBV30 to TRBJ2-3; 10 bases align to TRBD2. Trimming at V came to 1 base and at J to 3 bases, leaving 1 base not matched to a gene. The CDR3 is 14 residues long. Germline-derived CDR1 and CDR2 are GTSNPN and SVGIG (reference sequence).

This rearrangement joins TRBV5-5 to TRBJ2-7; TRBD1 matches at 7 bases. In germline, CDR1 is SGHKS, CDR2 YYEKEE (reference sequence). V lost 0 bases to trimming and J lost 3 bases; unmatched junction nucleotides: 9. The CDR3 loop spans 16 amino acids. As DNA, the CDR3 is TGTGCCAGCAGCTTGGGGGGACAGCGCGACCACTACGAGCAGTACTTC. Its protein is CASSLGGQRDHYEQYF.

The chain joins TRBV4-1 to TRBJ2-3, with D possibly matching TRBD2 (6 bases). Germline assignment: CDR1 MGHRA and CDR2 YSYEKL. Trimming removed 5 bases at V and 0 bases at J, with 18 bases between. This CDR3 has 17 amino acids. CDR3 sequence: CASSSFRGGGSTDTQYF. The CDR3 DNA sequence: TGCGCCAGCAGCTCCTTCCGGGGAGGAGGAAGCACAGATACGCAGTATTTT.

The chain employs TRBV19 and TRBJ2-3, with a tentative D call TRBD2 (5 bases). Germline V gene lookup returns CDR1 LNHDA and CDR2 SQIVND (reference sequence). This CDR3 has 15 amino acids. Trimming shortened V by 9 bases and J by 2 bases, and 18 bases separated the two germline ends. Written as DNA, the CDR3 is TGTGCCAGCCAAAGTCGGACCGGACTCACAGATACGCAGTATTTT. Translating it yields CASQSRTGLTDTQYF.

The CDR3 spells CAWSGLAGGETQYF. DNA for the CDR3: TGTGCCTGGAGTGGGCTAGCGGGGGGAGAGACCCAGTACTTC. The chain is built from TRBV30 and TRBJ2-5; 11 nucleotides line up with TRBD2. Germline values: CDR1 GTSNPN, CDR2 SVGIG (reference sequence). This CDR3 has 14 amino acids. With 1 base clipped from V and 4 bases from J, the junction kept 2 bases outside the gene matches.

This clone was seen once. The V and J genes are TRBV6-1 and TRBJ1-5; 8 bases map to TRBD1. In germline, CDR1 is MNHNS, CDR2 SASEGT. This CDR3 region has 16 residues. With V trimmed by 5 bases and J by 7 bases, 13 bases remained unmatched. CDR3 DNA: TGTGCCAGCAGTAAAGTATGGACAGGGTATGACCAGCCCCAGCATTTT. Its protein is CASSKVWTGYDQPQHF.

The genes are TRBV5-1 and TRBJ2-5; no firm D call. CDR3 length: 13 residues. Deletions cut 4 bases from V and 5 bases from J, with 12 bases between. Germline CDR1 reads SGHRS; CDR2 reads YFSETQ. CDR3 nucleotides: TGCGCCAGCAGCCCCTCGTTCTACGAGACCCAGTACTTC. Translated: CASSPSFYETQYF. Looking up the rest from reference TRBV5-1 and TRBJ2-5 gives the full variable domain: KAGVTQTPRYLIKTRGQQVTLSCSPISGHRSVSWYQQTPGQGLQFLFEYFSETQRNKGNFPGRFSGRQFSNSRSEMNVSTLELGDSALYLCASSPSFYETQYFGPGTRLLVL.

This chain links TRBV11-2 with TRBJ2-5; D ambiguous. The CDR3 spans 14 residues. Germline V gene lookup returns CDR1 SGHAT and CDR2 FQNNGV. The V and J ends lost 7 bases and 1 base respectively, with 13 bases between them. The CDR3 nucleotides are TGTGCCAGCACGCCCGGTGGGCTCCAAGAGACCCAGTACTTC. Translation: CASTPGGLQETQYF. Drawing the rest from reference TRBV11-2 and TRBJ2-5, the complete variable domain is EAGVAQSPRYKIIEKRQSVAFWCNPISGHATLYWYQQILGQGPKLLIQFQNNGVVDDSQLPKDRFSAERLKGVDSTLKIQPAKLEDSAVYLCASTPGGLQETQYFGPGTRLLVL.

This chain uses TRBV10-3 with TRBJ2-1; the match to TRBD1 covers 11 bases. CDR1 and CDR2 from the germline V gene are ENHRY and SYGVKD. The CDR3 contains 14 residues. V shed 9 bases, J shed 6 bases, and the junction held 7 bases outside the gene matches. The CDR3 DNA is TGTGCCATAAGCGGGACAGGGGGGGTCAATGAGCAGTTCTTC. Residues: CAISGTGGVNEQFF.